This TCR beta chain appears in the sequencing data of a study of blood T cell repertoires in COVID-19. This clone was seen a single time. The CDR3 totals 13 residues. Trimming stripped 0 bases from V and 6 bases from J, with 6 bases between. Generated by immunoSEQ multiplex PCR, the TCRdb table keeps only in-frame clones and is missing some. The sample consists of 150,000 to 200,000 clones, approximately 85% of them appearing once. This clonotype was sampled from a woman aged 80 or over with COVID-19, enrolled during active disease. Sequencing input: peripheral blood. The chain employs TRBV23-1 and TRBJ2-1; no definite D call. TRBV23-1 falls under the ORF class, with uncertain function. The CDR3 region is CASSQSCGNEQFF. The DNA for the CDR3 is TGCGCCAGCAGTCAATCTTGCGGCAATGAGCAGTTCTTC.